What follows are 27 T cell receptor beta chains derived from one specimen sequenced in a study of response to subunit inactivated influenza vaccine. TCRdb re-called the RT-PCR reads with MiXCR, one entry per CDR3 protein. The sample has about 480,000 distinct CDR3 sequences; around 13% are singletons. The sequences come from PBMCs from blood, collected about 40 days after vaccination. These receptors all stem from a middle-aged man who received an inactivated influenza vaccine.

The V gene is TRBV4-3, the J gene TRBJ1-5, with a weak D call TRBD1 (5 bases). Germline CDR1 reads LGHNA; CDR2 reads YSLEER. Between the trimmed V and J ends, which lost 3 bases and 0 bases, there was a span of 12 bases. This CDR3 is built from 16 residues. The CDR3 protein is CASSHDMTDSNQPQHF. CDR3 nucleotides: TGCGCCAGCAGCCACGACATGACAGATAGCAATCAGCCCCAGCATTTT.

This clonotype was observed at least ten times. The chain combines TRBV5-1 with TRBJ2-1; D not resolved. CDR3 length: 13 residues. Germline CDR1 SGHRS, CDR2 YFSETQ. V dropped 0 bases and J dropped 2 bases, with 3 bases sitting between them. CDR3 sequence: CASSLEAYNEQFF. In DNA, the CDR3 is TGCGCCAGCAGCTTGGAAGCCTACAATGAGCAGTTCTTC.

This clonotype has a handful of counts. The V gene is TRBV7-2, the J gene TRBJ2-1; D remains unclear. V was trimmed by 1 base and J by 8 bases, leaving 3 bases between them. CDR1 is SGHTA and CDR2 is FQGNSA in the germline V gene. The CDR3 has 11 amino acids. CDR3 bases: TGTGCCAGCAGCTTAGGCCATGAGCAGTTCTTC. Translating it yields CASSLGHEQFF.

V is TRBV4-1 and J is TRBJ2-5; 13 bases line up with TRBD2. With V trimmed by 3 bases and J by 4 bases, 5 bases remained unmatched. Germline CDR1 reads MGHRA; CDR2 reads YSYEKL. This CDR3 is built from 16 residues. CDR3 in DNA: TGCGCCAGCAGCCAGTCGGGACTAGCGGGAATAGAGACCCAGTACTTC. This codes for CASSQSGLAGIETQYF.

This clonotype occurred once. This chain connects TRBV20-1 to TRBJ2-1; perhaps TRBD2 as D (6 bases). CDR1 is DFQATT, CDR2 SNEGSKA, per germline (reference sequence). The length of the CDR3 is 13 residues. V was trimmed by 1 base and J by 6 bases, leaving 10 bases between them. The chain's CDR3 is CSARVGTGNEQFF. DNA for the CDR3: TGCAGTGCTAGAGTGGGGACTGGCAATGAGCAGTTCTTC.

A few counts support this clonotype. The rearrangement uses TRBV20-1 and TRBJ1-5; 12 bases match TRBD1. V lost 2 bases and J lost 2; bases outside the gene matches: 4. Germline assignment: CDR1 DFQATT and CDR2 SNEGSKA (reference sequence). The CDR3 is 16 amino acids. CDR3 DNA: TGCAGTGCTAGAACCCGGGACAGGGGGCGCAATCAGCCCCAGCATTTT. Translating gives CSARTRDRGRNQPQHF.

The chain has TRBV20-1 and TRBJ2-1; TRBD2 agrees at 13 bases. V was clipped by 2 bases and J by 6 bases; unmatched bases: 4. The CDR3 extends over 15 amino acids. Germline CDR1 is DFQATT and CDR2 is SNEGSKA (reference sequence). CDR3 amino acids: CSARSGLAGPNEQFF. The CDR3 DNA reads TGCAGTGCTAGATCGGGACTAGCGGGGCCCAATGAGCAGTTCTTC.

The chain recombines TRBV6-6 with TRBJ1-5; D not resolved. Between the trimmed V and J ends, which lost 2 bases and 6 bases, there was a span of 5 bases. CDR1 and CDR2 from the germline V gene are MNHNY and SVGAGI (reference sequence). This CDR3 comprises 12 residues. This CDR3 reads CASSYRSQPQHF. The CDR3 nucleotides read TGTGCCAGCAGTTACCGGAGTCAGCCCCAGCATTTT.

The CDR3 here is CATSRDNPWSAGGQYEQYF. The CDR3 region has the DNA TGTGCCACCAGCAGAGATAATCCGTGGTCGGCGGGGGGGCAATACGAGCAGTACTTC. The chain recombines TRBV15 with TRBJ2-7; 9 bases align to TRBD2. Germline CDR1 and CDR2: LNHNV and YYDKDF (reference sequence). V dropped 0 bases and J dropped 4; count of bases not matched to a gene: 16. This CDR3 contains 19 residues.

This clonotype has just a few counts. The chain joins TRBV12-3 or TRBV12-4 to TRBJ1-6; D uncertain. CDR3 length: 14 residues. V was trimmed by 3 bases and J by 6 bases, leaving 9 bases between them. The CDR3: CASSLMGSNSPLHF. CDR3 coding DNA: TGTGCCAGCAGTTTGATGGGGAGTAATTCACCCCTCCACTTT.

The chain joins TRBV27 to TRBJ2-1, with D perhaps assigned TRBD1 or TRBD2 (5 bases each). The CDR3 covers 17 residues. The germline V gene has CDR1 MNHEY and CDR2 SMNVEV (reference sequence). V shed 0 bases and J shed 3 bases, with 15 bases lying between them. In nucleotides, the CDR3 is TGTGCCAGCAGTTTATCCCCCAGGGACCAATACTACAATGAGCAGTTCTTC. It yields the protein CASSLSPRDQYYNEQFF.

In this sample, this clonotype turned up a few times. The chain employs TRBV2 and TRBJ1-2, with TRBD1 as a possible D gene (5 bases). Germline V gene sequence: CDR1 SNHLY, CDR2 FYNNEI. CDR3 length equals 14 residues. Trimming took 2 bases from V and 5 from J, leaving 12 bases between them. CDR3 protein: CASSEPAGRYGYTF. The CDR3 DNA reads as TGTGCCAGCAGTGAACCGGCAGGGCGGTATGGCTACACCTTC.

This sequence joins TRBV30 and TRBJ2-7; TRBD1 or TRBD2 may be the D gene (5 bases each). The CDR3 runs 17 residues. Germline-derived CDR1 and CDR2 are GTSNPN and SVGIG (reference sequence). V dropped 2 bases and J dropped 5 bases, with 25 bases sitting between them. Here the CDR3 reads CAWSQRGAVVRPNEQYF. In nucleotides, the CDR3 is TGTGCCTGGAGTCAGAGAGGGGCCGTTGTCCGACCCAACGAGCAGTACTTC.

This clonotype has just a few counts. The chain couples TRBV7-2 to TRBJ2-5; D might be TRBD1 (6 bases). The germline V gene encodes CDR1 SGHTA and CDR2 FQGNSA. The CDR3 loop spans 13 amino acids. V lost 5 bases, J lost 9 bases, and 16 bases lay in between. In DNA, the CDR3 is TGTGCCAGCAGCCCAGGGGACGGTCTGTCCCAGTACTTC. Translation gives CASSPGDGLSQYF.

This clonotype was counted at least ten times. The chain is built from TRBV4-2 and TRBJ2-3; TRBD2 agrees at 8 bases. The CDR3 totals 16 residues. The junction had 3 bases not matched to a gene; V was cut back by 1 base and J by 0 bases. CDR1 is LGHNA and CDR2 is YNFKEQ in the germline V gene. CDR3 sequence (DNA): TGTGCCAGCAGCCAAGCAGCGGGGGCTAGCACAGATACGCAGTATTTT. Its translation is CASSQAAGASTDTQYF.

The chain recombines TRBV4-3 with TRBJ2-7; D is unresolved. This CDR3 spans 15 amino acids. Germline loops: CDR1 LGHNA, CDR2 YSLEER. The V end lost 1 base, the J end lost 2 bases, and 12 bases lay between the germline ends. The CDR3 loop reads CASSQGWALAYEQYF. Written as DNA, the CDR3 is TGCGCCAGCAGCCAAGGTTGGGCCCTTGCCTACGAGCAGTACTTC.

This clonotype has only a few counts. This sequence joins TRBV10-3 and TRBJ2-1; the match to TRBD2 covers 13 bases. The ends lost 7 bases at V and 0 bases at J; junction bases unmatched: 3. The CDR3 spans 16 residues. The germline gives CDR1 ENHRY, CDR2 SYGVKD. CDR3 DNA: TGTGCCATCACCTGGACTAGCGGGAGCTCCTACAATGAGCAGTTCTTC. It translates to CAITWTSGSSYNEQFF.

The gene calls are TRBV7-9 and TRBJ2-2; TRBD1 agrees at 7 bases. Unmatched junction bases numbered 4, after V lost 3 bases and J lost 6 bases. The CDR3 loop spans 14 amino acids. CDR1 is SEHNR, CDR2 FQNEAQ, per germline (reference sequence). For the CDR3, the DNA is TGTGCCAGCAGCTTCAATACAGGGGCCGGGGAGCTGTTTTTT. Protein: CASSFNTGAGELFF.

This clonotype was observed a single time. The genes are TRBV29-1 and TRBJ2-5, with 12 bases identical to TRBD1. V shed 0 bases and J 10 bases; nucleotides not matched to a gene: 9. The CDR3 spans 15 residues. Germline V lookup: CDR1 SQVTM, CDR2 ANQGSEA. As DNA, the CDR3 is TGCAGCGTTGAAGATCCGGGACAGGGGGCTGGTAACCAGTACTTC. Protein sequence: CSVEDPGQGAGNQYF.

V is TRBV15 and J is TRBJ2-3; D is ambiguous. V was clipped by 0 bases and J by 0 bases, with 10 bases between them. Germline values: CDR1 LNHNV, CDR2 YYDKDF (reference sequence). The CDR3 totals 16 residues. The CDR3 DNA is TGTGCCACCAGCAGAGAAATCGAGTCTAGCACAGATACGCAGTATTTT. Encoded protein: CATSREIESSTDTQYF.

This clonotype was seen repeatedly, ten times or more. This sequence joins TRBV15 and TRBJ2-5; 9 positions agree with TRBD2. Germline V gene lookup returns CDR1 LNHNV and CDR2 YYDKDF (reference sequence). This CDR3 has 14 residues. V trimming: 6 bases; J trimming: 4 bases; junction bases outside the gene matches: 6. The CDR3 DNA reads TGTGCCACCAGTGGGCGGGGGGGAGGAGAGACCCAGTACTTC. Encoded protein: CATSGRGGGETQYF.

The rearrangement links TRBV6-5 to TRBJ1-1; tentatively, D is TRBD1 (6 bases). This CDR3 spans 17 amino acids. V was cut by 4 bases and J by 1 base, with 19 bases left in between. Germline-derived CDR1 and CDR2 are MNHEY and SVGAGI. The CDR3 DNA is TGTGCCAGCAGTTCCTGGATTTGGACAGAGGGGAACACTGAAGCTTTCTTT. This sequence encodes CASSSWIWTEGNTEAFF.

V usage is TRBV4-2 and J usage is TRBJ2-1, with 11 nucleotides matching TRBD1. CDR3 length: 16 residues. Germline V gives CDR1 LGHNA, CDR2 YNFKEQ. V lost 0 bases, J lost 7 bases, and 5 bases stayed unmatched. CDR3 protein: CASSQEDRGQRNEQFF. The CDR3 DNA reads TGTGCCAGCAGCCAAGAGGACAGGGGGCAAAGGAATGAGCAGTTCTTC.

This chain connects TRBV20-1 to TRBJ2-3; D not certain. The CDR3 covers 13 residues. V gave up 5 bases and J gave up 2 bases, with 11 bases separating them. Germline values: CDR1 DFQATT, CDR2 SNEGSKA (reference sequence). In DNA form, the CDR3 reads TGCAGTGCTCCAGACCAGTTCACAGATACGCAGTATTTT. Translated: CSAPDQFTDTQYF.

This clonotype occurred a few times. The chain combines TRBV4-2 with TRBJ2-1; D uncertain. Germline values: CDR1 LGHNA, CDR2 YNFKEQ. The CDR3 extends over 16 amino acids. The V end lost 0 bases, the J end lost 0 bases, and 9 bases lay between the germline ends. CDR3 bases: TGTGCCAGCAGCCAAGATACTGAGAGCTCCTACAATGAGCAGTTCTTC. Its protein is CASSQDTESSYNEQFF.

This clonotype was found a few times. V and J are TRBV10-3 and TRBJ1-1; D is possibly TRBD1 (5 bases). The V and J ends lost 6 bases and 0 bases respectively, with 17 bases between them. There are 16 residues in the CDR3. The germline V gene has CDR1 ENHRY and CDR2 SYGVKD. The CDR3 DNA follows: TGTGCCATCAGCCCACAGGTAATCGCCATGAACACTGAAGCTTTCTTT. Translating gives CAISPQVIAMNTEAFF.

The sample holds a few counts of this clonotype. V and J are TRBV6-2 or TRBV6-3 and TRBJ2-7, with a weak D call TRBD1 (6 bases). CDR1 MNHEY and CDR2 SVGEGT come from the germline V gene. The V gene lost 10 bases and the J gene lost 4 bases, with 11 bases spanning the gap. The CDR3 consists of 11 residues. The CDR3 nucleotides read TGTGCCACCTTCAGGGGATACGAGCAGTACTTC. Translating gives CATFRGYEQYF.